This T cell receptor (beta chain) was recovered during a study of T cell repertoires in cytomegalovirus infection. Overall study context: Both CMV infection and a matching HLA type were indicated by public TCR beta signatures. The study, taken as a whole, reports: Dominant in the ex vivo response were TCR beta clonotypes restricted by HLA-C and specific for CMV. The study identified carriers of CMV plus the relevant HLA from cumulative public TCR beta family frequency.

With 5 bases removed from V and 4 bases from J, the gap between germline ends came to 11 bases. The length of the CDR3 is 13 residues. In germline, CDR1 is KGHSH, CDR2 LQKENI. A single record per CDR3 protein comes from TCRdb applying MiXCR to the reads. The data show 400,000 to 550,000 distinct CDR3 sequences, 10% to 12% seen once. This clonotype was detected many times. Its antigen is still unknown. Sequencing input: PBMCs. The chain links TRBV18 to TRBJ2-5; D ambiguous. The sequence derives from a human donor in good health (CMV status not recorded). Some clones in this sample may be carry-over from other donors' samples. The CDR3 protein is CASSDSSGETQYF. For the CDR3, the DNA is TGTGCCAGCTCAGATAGCAGTGGAGAGACCCAGTACTTC.